These T cell receptor beta chains were read from a single sample in a study of blood T cell repertoires in COVID-19. The assay was immunoSEQ multiplex PCR, and TCRdb's table has in-frame clones only and misses some. The data show roughly 67,000 clones, with about 74% seen just once and 23% held by the top ten. Sequenced: peripheral blood. Receptor source: a human donor in a cohort sampled during active COVID-19. Both conserved end residues are part of each CDR3. The order of the fields is J gene, V gene, CDR3 length, CDR3 protein.

J: TRBJ1-2
V: TRBV19
length: 14
CDR3: CASSISRESYGYTF

J: TRBJ2-3
V: TRBV5-1
length: 15
CDR3: CASSFGTTDTDTQYF

J: TRBJ2-3
V: TRBV3-1/TRBV3-2
length: 15
CDR3: CASSQGAGGTDTQYF

J: TRBJ1-1
V: TRBV15
length: 12
CDR3: CATSRDRGRAFF

J: TRBJ1-6
V: TRBV23-1
length: 21
CDR3: CASSHQDRAGKLLSYNSPLHF

J: TRBJ1-2
V: TRBV3-1/TRBV3-2
length: 13
CDR3: CASSRGQGYGYTF

J: TRBJ2-5
V: TRBV6-5
length: 13
CDR3: CASRLPNQETQYF

J: TRBJ2-1
V: TRBV3-1/TRBV3-2
length: 17
CDR3: CASSQAPGLLAYNEQFF

J: TRBJ2-3
V: TRBV9
length: 13
CDR3: CASSVGGTDTQYF

J: TRBJ1-6
V: TRBV5-1
length: 14
CDR3: CASSLQGSDSPLHF

J: TRBJ1-2
V: TRBV5-6
length: 11
CDR3: CASSGAYGYTF

J: TRBJ2-1
V: TRBV19
length: 13
CDR3: CASTGTGPNEQFF

J: TRBJ2-1
V: TRBV6-6
length: 13
CDR3: CASSYLPELEQFF

J: TRBJ2-1
V: TRBV20-1
length: 19
CDR3: CSASSSLASVAESPSQQFF

J: TRBJ2-1
V: TRBV9
length: 16
CDR3: CASSFASEGGAAEQFF

J: TRBJ2-3
V: TRBV4-1
length: 15
CDR3: CASSPGQLSTDTQYF

J: TRBJ1-2
V: TRBV6-6
length: 14
CDR3: CASRGTGGDYGYTF

J: TRBJ1-1
V: TRBV12-3/TRBV12-4
length: 12
CDR3: CASSLGGAWAFF

J: TRBJ2-1
V: TRBV6-6
length: 18
CDR3: CASSQTSGGALSYNEQFF

J: TRBJ2-2
V: TRBV7-9
length: 15
CDR3: CASSQQGGNTGELFF

J: TRBJ2-5
V: TRBV6-6
length: 13
CDR3: CASSTGTNGAQYF

J: TRBJ1-5
V: TRBV5-8
length: 15
CDR3: CASSPRQGGNQPQHF

J: TRBJ2-2
V: TRBV3-1/TRBV3-2
length: 16
CDR3: CASSPTGFSNTGELFF

J: TRBJ2-3
V: TRBV27
length: 16
CDR3: CASRGGGGFSTDTQYF

J: TRBJ1-1
V: TRBV12-3/TRBV12-4
length: 13
CDR3: CASSFSAGAEAFF

J: TRBJ2-5
V: TRBV7-2
length: 14
CDR3: CASSFQAGQETQYF

J: TRBJ2-6
V: TRBV2
length: 16
CDR3: CASGQGRSPGANVLTF

J: TRBJ2-3
V: TRBV2
length: 17
CDR3: CASSEVPDRGGTDTQYF

J: TRBJ1-2
V: TRBV18
length: 14
CDR3: CASSPDRDLYGYTF

J: TRBJ2-7
V: TRBV2
length: 12
CDR3: CASSVNRDLDRF

J: TRBJ1-1
V: TRBV9
length: 12
CDR3: CASNRGDTEAFF

J: TRBJ2-3
V: TRBV18
length: 15
CDR3: CASSPMGQGTDTQYF

J: TRBJ2-7
V: TRBV5-8
length: 13
CDR3: CASSWDRTYEQYF

J: TRBJ1-2
V: TRBV19
length: 18
CDR3: CASSNPGQGAIRVRGYTF

J: TRBJ2-7
V: TRBV14
length: 15
CDR3: CASSQDARATYEQYF

J: TRBJ1-4
V: TRBV6-5
length: 13
CDR3: CASVRPGNEKLFF

J: TRBJ2-1
V: TRBV21-1
length: 19
CDR3: CASSKDTPRRDSSYNEQFF

J: TRBJ2-7
V: TRBV29-1
length: 12
CDR3: CSVRTGGAKQYF

J: TRBJ2-7
V: TRBV7-9
length: 12
CDR3: CASSMESYEQYF

J: TRBJ1-2
V: TRBV28
length: 13
CDR3: CASSGQGSSGYTF

J: TRBJ2-3
V: TRBV7-7
length: 15
CDR3: CASSSGTGSTDTQYF

J: TRBJ2-1
V: TRBV5-1
length: 14
CDR3: CASSFDSGIDEQFF

J: TRBJ2-7
V: TRBV5-1
length: 15
CDR3: CASSLSSGQGYEQYF

J: TRBJ1-5
V: TRBV6-2/TRBV6-3
length: 15
CDR3: CASSSGTGGRQPQHF

J: TRBJ1-2
V: TRBV4-3
length: 18
CDR3: CASSSLVGQGAMRGGYTF

J: TRBJ1-5
V: TRBV2
length: 15
CDR3: CASSDRGESNQPQHF

J: TRBJ2-6
V: TRBV7-9
length: 17
CDR3: CASSFRQGYSGANVLTF

J: TRBJ1-4
V: TRBV6-5
length: 15
CDR3: CASSPGTALGEKLFF